These 29 T cell receptor beta chains were sequenced from one sample in a study of cytomegalovirus exposure and HLA in healthy donors. The PCR had 60 Vbeta and 13 Jbeta primers. Sequencing used immunoSEQ multiplex PCR; TCRdb keeps in-frame clones, though not all of them. Here the sample spans roughly 100,000 clones, around 10% being singletons. Source material: PBMCs. The receptors here all came from a man between 40 and 49 years old in good health and CMV-seropositive.

A few counts support this clone. The rearrangement links TRBV30 to TRBJ2-1; a possible D gene is TRBD1 (5 bases). The germline gives CDR1 GTSNPN, CDR2 SVGIG (reference sequence). V was trimmed by 8 bases and J by 7 bases, leaving 12 bases between them. This CDR3 has 11 amino acids. CDR3 residues: CATLRGNEQFF. DNA of the CDR3: TGTGCCACCCTAAGGGGAAATGAGCAGTTCTTC.

In its sample, this clone was seen a few times. This sequence joins TRBV27 and TRBJ2-1; TRBD2 is a possible D gene (5 bases). Looked up from germline, CDR1 is MNHEY and CDR2 is SMNVEV (reference sequence). Trimming removed 3 bases at V and 0 bases at J, with 12 bases between. The CDR3 consists of 16 residues. CDR3 DNA sequence: TGTGCCAGCAGTTTGGAGCGGTCCAGCTCCTACAATGAGCAGTTCTTC. Its protein product is CASSLERSSSYNEQFF.

This clone was seen a handful of times. The chain links TRBV4-3 to TRBJ2-5; D call uncertain. The CDR3 totals 14 residues. Trimming took 1 base from V and 5 from J, leaving 11 bases between them. The germline CDR1 and CDR2 sequences are LGHNA and YSLEER. CDR3 sequence reads: CASSQGLARETQYF. The CDR3 DNA sequence: TGCGCCAGCAGCCAAGGACTCGCCCGGGAGACCCAGTACTTC.

The V call is TRBV7-9, the J call TRBJ1-1; TRBD1 aligns across 9 bases. The CDR3 loop spans 15 amino acids. V dropped 4 bases and J dropped 3; count of bases not matched to a gene: 6. Germline V gene data show CDR1 as SEHNR and CDR2 as FQNEAQ (reference sequence). DNA for the CDR3: TGTGCCAGCAGCTGGAACAGGGGGCTGGACACTGAAGCTTTCTTT. Protein: CASSWNRGLDTEAFF.

The chain has TRBV28 and TRBJ2-1, with 9 bases matching TRBD2. Trimming at V came to 10 bases and at J to 7 bases, leaving 11 bases not matched to a gene. The V gene's germline CDR1 is MDHEN and CDR2 SYDVKM. The CDR3 sequence is 14 residues long. DNA of the CDR3: TGTGCCACCGGCTTCGCGGGAGGGTCTAATGAGCAGTTCTTC. This codes for CATGFAGGSNEQFF.

This clone appeared a few times. The gene calls are TRBV29-1 and TRBJ1-1; unclear D gene. This CDR3 region has 17 residues. Trimming stripped 0 bases from V and 4 bases from J, with 21 bases between. Germline CDR1 SQVTM, CDR2 ANQGSEA. Here the CDR3 DNA reads TGCAGCGTTGAAGATCCATTGGGGAGGAGGCGCGGCACTGAAGCTTTCTTT. This codes for CSVEDPLGRRRGTEAFF.

This clone was picked up a small number of times. This rearrangement joins TRBV4-1 to TRBJ2-7, with D perhaps matching TRBD1 (6 bases). Germline CDR1 is MGHRA and CDR2 is YSYEKL. The CDR3 is 15 residues long. Trimming removed 3 bases from V and 1 base from J, with 13 bases in between. CDR3 DNA sequence: TGCGCCAGCAGCCAGGTACAAGGGACATCCTACGAGCAGTACTTC. Translation: CASSQVQGTSYEQYF.

The chain recombines TRBV11-2 with TRBJ2-1; possibly TRBD2 for D (5 bases). V lost 4 bases to trimming and J lost 3 bases, with 13 bases between them. There are 15 residues in the CDR3. Germline CDR1 reads SGHAT; CDR2 reads FQNNGV. This chain's CDR3 is CASSYLAESYNEQFF. CDR3 in DNA: TGTGCCAGCAGCTACCTAGCAGAGAGCTACAATGAGCAGTTCTTC.

This clone was observed a few times. This chain uses TRBV7-8 with TRBJ2-5; TRBD1 aligns across 10 bases. With 3 bases clipped from V and 5 bases from J, the junction kept 15 bases outside the gene matches. Germline CDR1 reads SGHVS; CDR2 reads FQNEAQ. The CDR3 has 18 amino acids. The CDR3 DNA reads TGTGCCAGCAGCTTCCGCCGCCGGGACAGGGGCCTCCTGGAGACCCAGTACTTC. This translates into CASSFRRRDRGLLETQYF.

This chain joins TRBV13 and TRBJ2-2; 9 bases line up with TRBD2. The CDR3 is made up of 15 amino acids. Losses at the gene ends were 0 bases for V and 4 bases for J; bases not matched to a gene: 0. Germline CDR1 reads PRHDT; CDR2 reads FYEKMQ (reference sequence). CDR3 protein: CASSLGSGSTGELFF. Here the CDR3 DNA reads TGTGCCAGCAGCTTAGGTAGCGGGAGCACCGGGGAGCTGTTTTTT.

This clone was counted between two and nine times. The rearrangement links TRBV5-6 to TRBJ2-5; a possible D gene is TRBD2 (7 bases). Trimming stripped 4 bases from V and 3 bases from J, with 22 bases between. Germline V gives CDR1 SGHDT, CDR2 YYEEEE. This CDR3 contains 17 residues. The CDR3 coding sequence is TGTGCCAGCAGCCCCGGGGGGCGGAGAGAAGAGAAAGAGACCCAGTACTTC. Protein product: CASSPGGRREEKETQYF.

This clone was seen only a few times. The chain combines TRBV7-9 with TRBJ2-5; D is perhaps TRBD1 (5 bases). This CDR3 has 14 residues. Germline V gives CDR1 SEHNR, CDR2 FQNEAQ (reference sequence). Trimming removed 1 base from V and 3 bases from J, with 9 bases in between. CDR3 sequence: CASSLGGREETQYF. Here the CDR3 DNA reads TGTGCCAGCAGCTTAGGAGGCAGGGAAGAGACCCAGTACTTC.

V gene TRBV13 combines with J gene TRBJ2-5; 16 bases are a match to TRBD2. V shed 2 bases, J shed 4 bases, and the junction held 4 bases outside the gene matches. Germline V CDR1 and CDR2: PRHDT, FYEKMQ (reference sequence). The CDR3 consists of 17 residues. In DNA form, the CDR3 reads TGTGCCAGCAGCTTAAGGGGACTAGCGGGAGGGAGAGAGACCCAGTACTTC. As protein: CASSLRGLAGGRETQYF.

This clone turned up a few times. V and J are TRBV5-1 and TRBJ2-5; D is perhaps TRBD1 (6 bases). The CDR3 sequence is 14 residues long. Trimming cost V 0 bases and J 5 bases, with 11 bases left between them. Germline CDR1 and CDR2: SGHRS and YFSETQ. The CDR3 sequence is CASSLEDSGETQYF. DNA for the CDR3: TGCGCCAGCAGCTTGGAGGACAGTGGGGAGACCCAGTACTTC.

This clone was seen ten or more times. This chain links TRBV11-3 with TRBJ2-1; D not resolved. V was pared by 5 bases and J by 4 bases, with 12 bases between. Germline CDR1 is SGHNT and CDR2 is YENEEA. The CDR3 consists of 14 residues. The chain's CDR3 is CASSPTPVYNEQFF. The DNA of the CDR3 is TGTGCCAGCAGCCCCACACCCGTATACAATGAGCAGTTCTTC. The full variable domain, completed using reference TRBV11-3 and TRBJ2-1, is EAGVVQSPRYKIIEKKQPVAFWCNPISGHNTLYWYLQNLGQGPELLIRYENEEAVDDSQLPKDRFSAERLKGVDSTLKIQPAELGDSAVYLCASSPTPVYNEQFFGPGTRLTVL.

This chain uses TRBV28 with TRBJ1-5; D is ambiguous. The CDR3 consists of 14 residues. CDR1 MDHEN and CDR2 SYDVKM come from the germline V gene. The germline V and J ends were trimmed by 0 bases and 4 bases, with 7 bases remaining between them. The CDR3 here is CASSLWAQNQPQHF. Written as DNA, the CDR3 is TGTGCCAGCAGTTTATGGGCTCAGAATCAGCCCCAGCATTTT.

The V call is TRBV4-1, the J call TRBJ1-3, with 11 bases matching TRBD1. The CDR3 loop spans 17 amino acids. The junction had 7 bases not matched to a gene; V was cut back by 6 bases and J by 0 bases. Germline V CDR1 and CDR2: MGHRA, YSYEKL. The CDR3 region has the DNA TGCGCCAGCAGACCGGGACAGGGGGGCTTCTCTGGAAACACCATATATTTT. Its translation: CASRPGQGGFSGNTIYF.

Only a few counts were recorded for this clone. The J gene is TRBJ2-2, the V gene TRBV28, with TRBD2 matching 14 bases. Germline loops: CDR1 MDHEN, CDR2 SYDVKM. The CDR3 covers 20 residues. V was clipped by 3 bases and J by 3 bases; unmatched bases: 12. In nucleotides, the CDR3 is TGTGCCAGCAGTTTTTTTGGGGGACTAGCGGGAGTTGAGTACACCGGGGAGCTGTTTTTT. Residues: CASSFFGGLAGVEYTGELFF.

This clone was counted between two and nine times. V usage is TRBV29-1 and J usage is TRBJ2-7; 12 nucleotides agree with TRBD1. This CDR3 comprises 16 residues. The V segment lost 4 bases and the J segment 5 bases; nucleotides outside the gene matches: 12. CDR1 is SQVTM and CDR2 is ANQGSEA in the germline V gene. The CDR3 nucleotides are TGCAGCGTTGCTCGGGACAGGGGGCGGTTTGGTGACGAGCAGTACTTC. Translating gives CSVARDRGRFGDEQYF.

The rearrangement links TRBV28 to TRBJ1-2, with TRBD1 identical over 7 bases. This CDR3 spans 15 amino acids. V shed 5 bases, J shed 4 bases, and the junction held 10 bases outside the gene matches. The V gene's germline CDR1 is MDHEN and CDR2 SYDVKM. CDR3 in DNA: TGTGCCAGCAGTATTACAGGGGAGGCCGGCTATGGCTACACCTTC. Translated, it gives CASSITGEAGYGYTF.

V usage is TRBV18 and J usage is TRBJ2-7; no definite D call. Germline values: CDR1 KGHSH, CDR2 LQKENI. Between the trimmed V and J ends, which lost 1 base and 1 base, there was a span of 11 bases. The CDR3 totals 15 residues. As DNA, the CDR3 is TGTGCCAGCTCACCACTTCCAGACTTATCCTACGAGCAGTACTTC. Translating gives CASSPLPDLSYEQYF.

A few counts support this clone. The chain links TRBV7-9 to TRBJ2-7, with D possibly being TRBD2 (7 bases). The germline V gene has CDR1 SEHNR and CDR2 FQNEAQ (reference sequence). V shed 6 bases and J shed 2 bases, with 17 bases lying between them. CDR3 length: 15 residues. The CDR3 sequence: CASSSGASGAYEQYF. As DNA, the CDR3 is TGTGCCAGCAGTTCGGGGGCCAGCGGGGCCTACGAGCAGTACTTC. Based on the CDR3 plus reference TRBV7-9 and TRBJ2-7, the full variable domain is DTGVSQNPRHKITKRGQNVTFRCDPISEHNRLYWYRQTLGQGPEFLTYFQNEAQLEKSRLLSDRFSAERPKGSFSTLEIQRTEQGDSAMYLCASSSGASGAYEQYFGPGTRLTVT.

V usage is TRBV18 and J usage is TRBJ2-1; weak D call: TRBD2 (6 bases). With 3 bases removed from V and 2 bases from J, the gap between germline ends came to 11 bases. CDR3 length equals 15 residues. Per the germline V gene, CDR1 is KGHSH and CDR2 is LQKENI. CDR3 nucleotide sequence: TGTGCCAGCTCACCCGCCGGGAGAGCCTACAATGAGCAGTTCTTC. This encodes CASSPAGRAYNEQFF.

This chain joins TRBV10-3 and TRBJ1-5; D is ambiguous. Between the trimmed V and J ends, which lost 0 bases and 4 bases, there was a span of 7 bases. The CDR3 covers 14 residues. Per the germline V gene, CDR1 is ENHRY and CDR2 is SYGVKD. The CDR3 loop is CAISESAANQPQHF. The CDR3 DNA reads TGTGCCATCAGTGAGTCGGCCGCAAATCAGCCCCAGCATTTT.

The chain combines TRBV5-6 with TRBJ2-1; D is unclear. Germline CDR1 and CDR2: SGHDT and YYEEEE. Trimming removed 4 bases from V and 3 bases from J, with 5 bases in between. This CDR3 region has 12 residues. In DNA, the CDR3 is TGTGCCAGCAGCGCTAACTACAATGAGCAGTTCTTC. Residues: CASSANYNEQFF.

The chain couples TRBV27 to TRBJ2-7, with no clear D. V dropped 4 bases and J dropped 3 bases, with 4 bases sitting between them. From germline, CDR1 is MNHEY and CDR2 SMNVEV (reference sequence). This CDR3 is built from 11 residues. The CDR3 is CASSSFYEQYF. Here the CDR3 DNA reads TGTGCCAGCAGTTCTTTCTACGAGCAGTACTTC.

In the case of this clone: This CDR3 is missing its conserved last phenylalanine or tryptophan, likely due to a read error. V is TRBV14 and J is TRBJ1-2; tentative D call: TRBD1 (5 bases). The CDR3 sequence is 14 residues long. V dropped 4 bases and J dropped 5 bases, with 14 bases sitting between them. Germline values: CDR1 SGHDN, CDR2 FVKESK. CDR3 protein: CASSPPKGSYGYTL. The CDR3 nucleotides read TGTGCCAGCAGCCCCCCTAAGGGGTCATATGGCTACACCTTA.

The V and J genes are TRBV5-4 and TRBJ2-7; D is possibly TRBD1 (6 bases). This CDR3 has 13 amino acids. Trimming pared 4 bases from V and 2 bases from J, leaving 10 bases between. The germline CDR1 and CDR2 sequences are SGHNT and YYREEE (reference sequence). The CDR3 spells CASSQGTAYEQYF. CDR3 bases: TGTGCCAGCAGCCAGGGGACCGCCTACGAGCAGTACTTC.

V is TRBV19 and J is TRBJ1-5; 9 bases line up with TRBD1. The junction had 6 bases not matched to a gene; V was cut back by 4 bases and J by 2 bases. The CDR3 covers 16 residues. Germline CDR1 LNHDA, CDR2 SQIVND (reference sequence). The CDR3 DNA is TGTGCCAGTAGTAGCCCGGGACAGGGTGGCAATCAGCCCCAGCATTTT. Translation gives CASSSPGQGGNQPQHF. The complete variable domain, with remaining parts taken from reference TRBV19 and TRBJ1-5, reads DGGITQSPKYLFRKEGQNVTLSCEQNLNHDAMYWYRQDPGQGLRLIYYSQIVNDFQKGDIAEGYSVSREKKESFPLTVTSAQKNPTAFYLCASSSPGQGGNQPQHFGDGTRLSIL.